These 14 T cell receptor beta chains share one sample of origin, sequenced in a study of T cells in Graves' hyperthyroidism and ophthalmopathy. Regions amplified from RNA transcripts were the TCR beta CDR3 regions. TCR CDR3 underwent first-round RT-PCR with the HTBI primer set. MiXCR was run by TCRdb on the multiplex PCR reads, yielding one entry per CDR3 protein. The table lists a few hundred thousand distinct CDR3 sequences, approximately 14% of them singletons. Sequencing was performed on blood. Source of these receptors: a woman younger than 45 with Graves' hyperthyroidism.

The V and J genes are TRBV6-1 and TRBJ1-6; 7 bases match TRBD1. The germline V gene has CDR1 MNHNS and CDR2 SASEGT. The CDR3 is 14 residues long. This chain's CDR3 is CVTTRETGWPPLHF. DNA of the CDR3: TGTGTCACGACACGAGAGACAGGGTGGCCACCCCTCCACTTT.

This clonotype was observed a few times. The gene calls are TRBV15 and TRBJ2-7, with 13 bases that match TRBD2. V lost 5 bases to trimming and J lost 4 bases; unmatched junction nucleotides: 5. The CDR3 is 15 amino acids. From germline, CDR1 is LNHNV and CDR2 YYDKDF (reference sequence). The CDR3 spells CATSLRTSGSYEQYF. The DNA of the CDR3 is TGTGCCACCAGCCTAAGGACTAGCGGGAGTTACGAGCAGTACTTC.

In regard to this clonotype: A read error may explain this, as a much larger clone is one base away. The rearrangement joins TRBV27 to TRBJ1-2; 10 bases are shared with TRBD1. CDR3 length equals 13 residues. The V gene end was trimmed by 5 bases and the J gene end by 7 bases; junction bases not matched to a gene: 4. Germline V gene lookup returns CDR1 MNHEY and CDR2 SMNVEV (reference sequence). CDR3 nucleotides: TGTGCCAGCAGTCAGGGACAGGGGCTTGGCTACACCTTC. It codes for CASSQGQGLGYTF.

This clonotype was recorded a few times. This sequence joins TRBV7-8 and TRBJ2-3; D ambiguous. The V end lost 5 bases, the J end lost 8 bases, and 23 bases lay between the germline ends. From germline, CDR1 is SGHVS and CDR2 FQNEAQ. This CDR3 has 16 residues. CDR3: CASSQPDMFGASTQYF. CDR3 nucleotides: TGTGCCAGCAGCCAACCGGATATGTTTGGAGCATCTACGCAGTATTTT.

This clonotype was detected ten times or more. V usage is TRBV2 and J usage is TRBJ2-7; D remains unclear. V was cut by 2 bases and J by 3 bases, with 14 bases left in between. This CDR3 has 15 amino acids. Germline CDR1 and CDR2: SNHLY and FYNNEI. The CDR3 nucleotides read TGTGCCAGCAGTGAAACACAGAAATTAAACTACGAGCAGTACTTC. This gives the protein CASSETQKLNYEQYF.

J is TRBJ2-7 and V is TRBV24-1; 8 nucleotides agree with TRBD2. Germline V gene sequence: CDR1 KGHDR, CDR2 SFDVKD. The CDR3 has 13 residues. The V and J ends lost 7 bases and 6 bases, in that order; junction bases with no gene match: 7. The CDR3 DNA follows: TGTGCCACCAGGGCAGCGGGAGAAGGCGAGCAGTACTTC. Translated: CATRAAGEGEQYF.

This clonotype was seen more than once but under ten times. The chain recombines TRBV28 with TRBJ1-6; TRBD1 matches at 10 bases. The CDR3 length is 14 residues. Germline loops: CDR1 MDHEN, CDR2 SYDVKM. V lost 6 bases, J lost 9 bases, and 5 bases stayed unmatched. CDR3 loop: CASREDRGLSPLHF. The CDR3 DNA reads TGTGCCAGCAGGGAAGACAGGGGGCTTTCACCCCTCCACTTT.

This clonotype was picked up many times. The chain carries TRBV28 and TRBJ2-7; D is perhaps TRBD2 (5 bases). Germline loops: CDR1 MDHEN, CDR2 SYDVKM. The V and J ends lost 4 bases and 1 base respectively, with 11 bases between them. The CDR3 covers 14 residues. The DNA for the CDR3 is TGTGCCAGCAGTTCCGCCGGGAAGTCCTACGAGCAGTACTTC. It codes for CASSSAGKSYEQYF.

This clonotype has just a few counts. DNA for the CDR3: TGCAGTGCTGGCCGAGGACAGGGGGAAGAGCCCCAGCATTTT. Translation: CSAGRGQGEEPQHF. The chain combines TRBV20-1 with TRBJ1-5; TRBD1 matches at 10 bases. Germline loops: CDR1 DFQATT, CDR2 SNEGSKA (reference sequence). This CDR3 is built from 14 residues. Trimming took 5 bases from V and 8 from J; bases not matched to a gene: 9.

The sample holds many counts of this clonotype. This chain joins TRBV2 and TRBJ2-7; D is uncertain. Germline V gene sequence: CDR1 SNHLY, CDR2 FYNNEI. This CDR3 has 12 amino acids. The V gene lost 2 bases and the J gene lost 2 bases, with 4 bases spanning the gap. Here the CDR3 reads CASSEQPYEQYF. The CDR3 DNA reads TGTGCCAGCAGTGAACAGCCCTACGAGCAGTACTTC.

At least ten counts were recorded for this clonotype. The rearrangement uses TRBV6-1 and TRBJ2-6; D unclear. Germline CDR1 and CDR2: MNHNS and SASEGT. The CDR3 length is 15 residues. V was cut by 3 bases and J by 0 bases, with 6 bases left in between. CDR3: CASSEQISGANVLTF. The CDR3 DNA sequence: TGTGCCAGCAGTGAGCAGATCTCTGGGGCCAACGTCCTGACTTTC.

The rearrangement uses TRBV6-5 and TRBJ1-5; D unresolved. The CDR3 covers 15 residues. Germline-derived CDR1 and CDR2 are MNHEY and SVGAGI. With 4 bases removed from V and 4 bases from J, the gap between germline ends came to 14 bases. The CDR3 DNA follows: TGTGCCAGCAGTTCAGAGCGAAGAAAGAATCAGCCCCAGCATTTT. Residues: CASSSERRKNQPQHF.

There are many counts of this clonotype. This chain connects TRBV7-3 to TRBJ2-3; D uncertain. V was trimmed by 0 bases and J by 7 bases, leaving 8 bases between them. The germline CDR1 and CDR2 sequences are SGHTA and FQGTGA. The CDR3 has 13 residues. The CDR3 loop is CASSLTLVHTQYF. The CDR3 DNA reads TGTGCCAGCAGCTTAACCTTAGTGCATACGCAGTATTTT. Drawing the rest from reference TRBV7-3 and TRBJ2-3, the complete variable domain is GAGVSQTPSNKVTEKGKYVELRCDPISGHTALYWYRQSLGQGPEFLIYFQGTGAADDSGLPNDRFFAVRPEGSVSTLKIQRTERGDSAVYLCASSLTLVHTQYFGPGTRLTVL.

The chain joins TRBV11-2 to TRBJ2-3; 14 bases map to TRBD2. CDR3 size: 17 residues. Germline values: CDR1 SGHAT, CDR2 FQNNGV. V lost 8 bases and J lost 8; bases outside the gene matches: 15. The CDR3 spells CASGPPGTSGSLGTQYF. CDR3 in DNA: TGTGCCAGCGGCCCACCGGGGACTAGCGGGAGTCTGGGTACGCAGTATTTT.